The TCR beta chain described here comes from a study of cytomegalovirus exposure and HLA in healthy donors. While the first cohort had 600 to 850 subjects, the donors belonged to the separate validation cohort of roughly 130 subjects. Regarding this clone: The antigen is undetermined.

Findings and limits, study-wide: In the 100 to 150 validation repertoires, 85% to 95% of cluster scores exceeded 0, per a later analysis. Among the CMV-associated chains, three were confirmed in vitro as specific for CMV antigens.

J lost 7 bases, V lost 1 base, and 4 bases had no gene match. The CDR3 runs to 15 residues. The germline gives CDR1 SGHRS, CDR2 YFSETQ. This table comes from immunoSEQ multiplex PCR, and its TCRdb copy is limited to in-frame clones, with some not included. The sample gives 130,000 to 150,000 clones, roughly 89% of which show up once; under 5% is in the top ten. The material sequenced was PBMCs. The TCR originated in a man younger than 30 in good health and CMV-seropositive. The chain joins TRBV5-1 to TRBJ2-3, with TRBD2 identical over 12 bases. This CDR3 is CASSLTSGGRHTQYF. The CDR3, as DNA: TGCGCCAGCAGCTTGACTAGCGGGGGGCGCCATACGCAGTATTTT.